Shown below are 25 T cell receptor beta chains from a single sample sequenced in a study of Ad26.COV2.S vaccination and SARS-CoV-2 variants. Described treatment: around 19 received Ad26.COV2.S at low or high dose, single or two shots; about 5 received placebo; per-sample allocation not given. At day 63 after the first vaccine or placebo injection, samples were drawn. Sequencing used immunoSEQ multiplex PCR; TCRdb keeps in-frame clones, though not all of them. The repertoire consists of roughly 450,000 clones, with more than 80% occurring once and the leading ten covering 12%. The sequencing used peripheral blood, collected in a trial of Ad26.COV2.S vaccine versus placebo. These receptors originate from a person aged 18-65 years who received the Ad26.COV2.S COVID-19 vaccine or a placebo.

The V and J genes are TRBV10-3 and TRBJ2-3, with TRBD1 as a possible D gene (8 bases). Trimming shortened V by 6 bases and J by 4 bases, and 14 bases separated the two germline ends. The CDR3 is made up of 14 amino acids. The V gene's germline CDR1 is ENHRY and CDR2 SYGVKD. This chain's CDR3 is CAIRSQGGSDTQYF. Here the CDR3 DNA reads TGTGCCATCAGATCACAGGGGGGGTCAGATACGCAGTATTTT.

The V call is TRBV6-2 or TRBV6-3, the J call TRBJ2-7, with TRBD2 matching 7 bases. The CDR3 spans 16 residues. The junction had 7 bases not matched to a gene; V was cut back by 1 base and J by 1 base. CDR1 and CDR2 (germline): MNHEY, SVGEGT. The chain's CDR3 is CASSYYGGGPSYEQYF. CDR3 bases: TGTGCCAGCAGTTACTACGGGGGAGGGCCGTCCTACGAGCAGTACTTC.

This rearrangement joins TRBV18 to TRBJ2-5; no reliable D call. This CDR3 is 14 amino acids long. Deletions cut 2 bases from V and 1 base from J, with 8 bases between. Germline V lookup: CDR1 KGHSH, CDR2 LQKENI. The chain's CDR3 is CASSPVEIQETQYF. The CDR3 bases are TGTGCCAGCTCACCAGTCGAAATCCAAGAGACCCAGTACTTC. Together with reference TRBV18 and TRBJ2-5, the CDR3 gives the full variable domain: NAGVMQNPRHLVRRRGQEARLRCSPMKGHSHVYWYRQLPEEGLKFMVYLQKENIIDESGMPKERFSAEFPKEGPSILRIQQVVRGDSAAYFCASSPVEIQETQYFGPGTRLLVL.

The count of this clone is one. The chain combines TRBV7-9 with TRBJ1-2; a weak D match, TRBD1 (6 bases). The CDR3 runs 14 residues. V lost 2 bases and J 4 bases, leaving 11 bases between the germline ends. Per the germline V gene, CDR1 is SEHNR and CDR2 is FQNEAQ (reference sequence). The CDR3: CASSLTGGGYGYTF. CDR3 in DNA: TGTGCCAGCAGCTTAACGGGGGGCGGCTATGGCTACACCTTC. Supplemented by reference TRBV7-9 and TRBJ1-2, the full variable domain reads DTGVSQNPRHKITKRGQNVTFRCDPISEHNRLYWYRQTLGQGPEFLTYFQNEAQLEKSRLLSDRFSAERPKGSFSTLEIQRTEQGDSAMYLCASSLTGGGYGYTFGSGTRLTVV.

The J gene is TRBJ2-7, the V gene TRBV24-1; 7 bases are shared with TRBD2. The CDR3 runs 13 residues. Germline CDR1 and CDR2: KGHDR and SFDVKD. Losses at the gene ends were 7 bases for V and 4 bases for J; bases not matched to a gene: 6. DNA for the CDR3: TGTGCCACCAGCTCGGGGGGTACGTACGAGCAGTACTTC. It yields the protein CATSSGGTYEQYF.

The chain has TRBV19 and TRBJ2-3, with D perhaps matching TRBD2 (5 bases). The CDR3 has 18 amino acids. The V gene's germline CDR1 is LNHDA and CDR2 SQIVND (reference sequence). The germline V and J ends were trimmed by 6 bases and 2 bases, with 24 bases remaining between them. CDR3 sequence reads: CASSPPISGSSITDTQYF. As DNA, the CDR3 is TGTGCCAGTAGCCCCCCCATTTCGGGGTCCTCGATCACAGATACGCAGTATTTT.

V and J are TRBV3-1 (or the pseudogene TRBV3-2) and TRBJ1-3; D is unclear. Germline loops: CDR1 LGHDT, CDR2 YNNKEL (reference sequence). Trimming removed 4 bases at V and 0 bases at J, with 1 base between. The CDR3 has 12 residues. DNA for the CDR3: TGTGCCAGCAGCCTCTCTGGAAACACCATATATTTT. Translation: CASSLSGNTIYF.

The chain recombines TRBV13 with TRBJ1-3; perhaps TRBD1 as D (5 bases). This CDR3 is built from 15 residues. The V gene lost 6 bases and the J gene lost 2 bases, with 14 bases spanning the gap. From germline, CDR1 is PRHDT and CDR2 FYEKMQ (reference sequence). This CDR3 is CASRPPGPAGNTIYF. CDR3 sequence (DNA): TGTGCCAGCAGACCCCCAGGGCCGGCTGGAAACACCATATATTTT.

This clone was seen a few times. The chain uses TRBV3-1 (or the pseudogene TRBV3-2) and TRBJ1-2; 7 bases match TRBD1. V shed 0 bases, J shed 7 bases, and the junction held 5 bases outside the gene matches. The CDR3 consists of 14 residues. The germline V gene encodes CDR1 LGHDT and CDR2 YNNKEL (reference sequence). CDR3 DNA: TGTGCCAGCAGCCAAGATAGACAGGGCGGTGGCTACACCTTC. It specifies CASSQDRQGGGYTF.

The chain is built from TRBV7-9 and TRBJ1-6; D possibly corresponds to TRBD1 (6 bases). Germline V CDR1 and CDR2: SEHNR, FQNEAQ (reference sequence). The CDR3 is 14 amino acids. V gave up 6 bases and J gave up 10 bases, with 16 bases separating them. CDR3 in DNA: TGTGCCAGCAGTCCTACAGGGTCGCGGTCACCCCTCCACTTT. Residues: CASSPTGSRSPLHF. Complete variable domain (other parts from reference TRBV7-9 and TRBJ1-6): DTGVSQNPRHKITKRGQNVTFRCDPISEHNRLYWYRQTLGQGPEFLTYFQNEAQLEKSRLLSDRFSAERPKGSFSTLEIQRTEQGDSAMYLCASSPTGSRSPLHFGNGTRLTVT.

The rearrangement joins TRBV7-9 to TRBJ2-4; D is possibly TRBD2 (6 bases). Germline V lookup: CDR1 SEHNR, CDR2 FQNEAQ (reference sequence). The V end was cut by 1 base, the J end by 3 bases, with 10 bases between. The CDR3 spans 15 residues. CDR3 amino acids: CASSLDGRGKNIQYF. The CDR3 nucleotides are TGTGCCAGCAGCTTAGATGGGCGGGGCAAAAACATTCAGTACTTC.

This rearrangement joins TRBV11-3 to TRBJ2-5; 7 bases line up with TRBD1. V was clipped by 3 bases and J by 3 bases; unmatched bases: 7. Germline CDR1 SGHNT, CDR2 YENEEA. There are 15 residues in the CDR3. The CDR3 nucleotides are TGTGCCAGCAGCTTCAGGGGGTCAGGGGAAGAGACCCAGTACTTC. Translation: CASSFRGSGEETQYF.

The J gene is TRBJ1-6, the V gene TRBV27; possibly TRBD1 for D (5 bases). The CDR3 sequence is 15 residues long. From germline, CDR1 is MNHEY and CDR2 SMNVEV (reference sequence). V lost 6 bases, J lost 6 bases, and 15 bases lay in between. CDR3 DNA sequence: TGTGCCAGCAGCCCCCGGGGCCTAATTAATTCACCCCTCCACTTT. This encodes CASSPRGLINSPLHF.

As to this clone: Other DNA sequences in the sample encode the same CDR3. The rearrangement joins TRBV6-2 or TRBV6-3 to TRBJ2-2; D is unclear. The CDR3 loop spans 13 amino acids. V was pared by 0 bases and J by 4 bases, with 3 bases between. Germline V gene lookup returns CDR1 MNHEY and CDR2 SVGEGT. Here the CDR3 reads CASSYSRTGELFF. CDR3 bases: TGTGCCAGCAGTTACTCGCGCACCGGGGAGCTGTTTTTT.

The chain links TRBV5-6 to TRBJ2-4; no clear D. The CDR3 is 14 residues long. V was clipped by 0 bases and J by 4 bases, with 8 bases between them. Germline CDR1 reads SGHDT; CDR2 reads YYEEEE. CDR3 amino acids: CASSLGGAKNIQYF. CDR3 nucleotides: TGTGCCAGCAGCTTGGGGGGTGCTAAAAACATTCAGTACTTC.

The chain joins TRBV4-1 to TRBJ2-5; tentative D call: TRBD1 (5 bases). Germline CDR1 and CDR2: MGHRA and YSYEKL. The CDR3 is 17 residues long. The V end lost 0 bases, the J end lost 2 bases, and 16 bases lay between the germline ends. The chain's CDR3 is CASSQDFRVVGQETQYF. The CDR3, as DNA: TGCGCCAGCAGCCAAGATTTCAGGGTGGTGGGTCAAGAGACCCAGTACTTC.

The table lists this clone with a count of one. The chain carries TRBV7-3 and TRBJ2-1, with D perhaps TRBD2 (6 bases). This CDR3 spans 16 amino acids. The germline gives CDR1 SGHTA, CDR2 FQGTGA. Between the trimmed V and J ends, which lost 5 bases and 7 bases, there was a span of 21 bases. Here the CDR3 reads CASSPSSLASGNEQFF. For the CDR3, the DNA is TGTGCCAGCAGCCCCAGTTCCCTAGCGTCAGGGAATGAGCAGTTCTTC.

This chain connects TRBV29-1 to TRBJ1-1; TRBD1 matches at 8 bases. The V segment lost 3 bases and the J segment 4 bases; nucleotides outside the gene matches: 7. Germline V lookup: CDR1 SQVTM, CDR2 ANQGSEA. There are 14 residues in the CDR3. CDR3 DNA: TGCAGCGTTGAGGACAGGGCCAGGGGCACTGAAGCTTTCTTT. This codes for CSVEDRARGTEAFF.

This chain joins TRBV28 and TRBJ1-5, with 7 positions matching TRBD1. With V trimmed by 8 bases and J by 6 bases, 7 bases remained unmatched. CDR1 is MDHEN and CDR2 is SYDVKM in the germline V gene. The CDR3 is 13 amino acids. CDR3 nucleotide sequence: TGTGCCAGCGCCGCAGGGGGTATTCAGCCCCAGCATTTT. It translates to CASAAGGIQPQHF.

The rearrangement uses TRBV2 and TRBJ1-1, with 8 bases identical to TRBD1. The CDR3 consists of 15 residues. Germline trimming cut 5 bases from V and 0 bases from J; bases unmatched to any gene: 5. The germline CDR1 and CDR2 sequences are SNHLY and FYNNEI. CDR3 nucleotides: TGTGCCAGCAGTCGTGGACAGGGTTTGAACACTGAAGCTTTCTTT. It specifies CASSRGQGLNTEAFF.

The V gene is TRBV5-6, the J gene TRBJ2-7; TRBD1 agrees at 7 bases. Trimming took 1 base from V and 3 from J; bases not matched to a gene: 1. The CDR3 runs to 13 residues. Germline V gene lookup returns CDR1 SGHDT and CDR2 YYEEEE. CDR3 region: CASSLNRGYEQYF. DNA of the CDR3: TGTGCCAGCAGCTTGAACAGGGGCTACGAGCAGTACTTC. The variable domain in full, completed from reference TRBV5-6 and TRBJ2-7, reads DAGVTQSPTHLIKTRGQQVTLRCSPKSGHDTVSWYQQALGQGPQFIFQYYEEEERQRGNFPDRFSGHQFPNYSSELNVNALLLGDSALYLCASSLNRGYEQYFGPGTRLTVT.

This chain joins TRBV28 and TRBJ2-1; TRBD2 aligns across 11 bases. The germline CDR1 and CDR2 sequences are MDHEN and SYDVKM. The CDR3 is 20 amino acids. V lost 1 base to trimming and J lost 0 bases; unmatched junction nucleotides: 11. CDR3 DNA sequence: TGTGCCAGCAGTTTATCGTGGGCGGGACTAGCGGATCACTCCTACAATGAGCAGTTCTTC. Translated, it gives CASSLSWAGLADHSYNEQFF.

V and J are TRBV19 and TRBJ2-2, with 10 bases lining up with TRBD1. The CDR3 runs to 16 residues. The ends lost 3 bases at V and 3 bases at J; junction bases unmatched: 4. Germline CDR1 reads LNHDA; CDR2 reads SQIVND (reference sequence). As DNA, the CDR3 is TGTGCCAGTAGTATGGGGGGGACAGGGGACACCGGGGAGCTGTTTTTT. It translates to CASSMGGTGDTGELFF.

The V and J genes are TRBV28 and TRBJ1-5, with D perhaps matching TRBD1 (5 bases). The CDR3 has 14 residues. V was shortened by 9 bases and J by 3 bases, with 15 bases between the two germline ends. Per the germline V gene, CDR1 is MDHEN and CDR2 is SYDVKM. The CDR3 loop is CASTSPGFNQPQHF. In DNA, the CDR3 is TGTGCCAGTACATCCCCAGGGTTCAATCAGCCCCAGCATTTT.

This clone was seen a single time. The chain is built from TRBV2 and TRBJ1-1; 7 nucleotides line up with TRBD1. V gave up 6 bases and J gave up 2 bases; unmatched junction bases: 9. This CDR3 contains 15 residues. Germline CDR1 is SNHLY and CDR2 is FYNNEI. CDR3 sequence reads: CASRVQGRINTEAFF. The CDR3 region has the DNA TGTGCCAGCAGGGTACAGGGGCGAATAAACACTGAAGCTTTCTTT.